This record looks at one T cell receptor beta chain sequence and its context. The sample holds many counts of this clonotype. Its antigen has not been determined. Within one base of it there is no much larger clone, and no base qualities were kept. The time point label, read with the paper, signifies: newly diagnosed GD, antithyroid drugs for less than 3 months. For both TCR sequencing and RNA sequencing, RNA was extracted from PBMCs in TRIzol. Graves' disease was diagnosed according to American Thyroid Association guidelines. Patients for the study were recruited at an endocrinology department in Xi'an, China. From each patient, approximately 10 milliliters of peripheral blood was collected into an EDTA anticoagulant tube. Ficoll Paque Plus density gradient separation was used to isolate PBMCs, and no further T cell sorting was done. An Agilent 2100 Bioanalyzer and agarose gel were used to check RNA quality, while a NanoDrop 2000 measured RNA concentration.

The record originates from a study of regulatory T cells in long-lasting Graves disease (TCRdb year 2021). Concerning the study at large: In the newly diagnosed Graves' disease group, patients had been taking antithyroid drugs for less than 3 months. The study took place in China and was registered as a clinical trial. A total of about 35 samples underwent TCR sequencing, from roughly 13 patients with persistent Graves' disease and 20 patients with newly diagnosed Graves' disease. Patients with persistent Graves' disease were compared with patients with newly diagnosed Graves' disease using TCR sequencing and RNA sequencing of peripheral blood. The research as a whole found: Patients with persistent disease shared more public clonotypes (around 3,000) than newly diagnosed patients did (more than 900). Compared with newly diagnosed patients, persistent Graves' disease patients had lower TCR Shannon entropy and fewer highly expanded clones, which suggests clonal expansion. Peripheral blood alone was examined, since thyroid tissue, which constituted the primary lesion, could not be accessed. Sequencing and analysis were limited to the TCR beta chain. Preferential use of TRBV28, TRBJ1-2 and TRBJ2-5 was observed in persistent disease, whereas TRBV20-1 and TRBJ2-1 were favored in newly diagnosed disease. The small sample size was acknowledged by the authors as a limitation that may reduce accuracy.

Receptor amplification or capture employed multiplex PCR. Sequencing relied on an Illumina HiSeq 4000. CDR3 regions were amplified by Arm-PCR with iRepertoire HTBI primers to construct TCR beta libraries. Before sequencing, the PCR products underwent gel purification. Processing in the source paper ran as follows. Across samples, roughly 60 TRBV and approximately 15 TRBJ segments were identified and used for gene usage analysis of CDR3 amino acid clonotypes. Filtered high-quality paired reads were merged into contigs using COPE and FqMerger. Contigs were aligned with BLAST to IMGT TRBV, TRBD and TRBJ reference genes, and CDR3 was defined per IMGT. Any clonotype with a frequency above 0.1% was classified as a highly expanded clone. Shannon entropy was used to measure repertoire diversity, and the Gini coefficient was used to measure V-J evenness. A clonotype was considered public if more than one individual shared it. Starting from the raw public reads, TCRdb applied fastp trimming at Q25, assembled clones with MiXCR and retained in-frame beta chains. Rows with one shared CDR3 protein collapse into an entry with the most common genes and DNA. The V and J calls were determined by TCRdb, not by the authors. Present in this sample are a few hundred thousand distinct CDR3 sequences, under 20% of which were seen just once. 14% of the sample is taken by the ten largest.

CDR3 length: 14 amino acids, cysteine to phenylalanine. Just the 42-base CDR3 DNA is kept, in frame starting at base 1. The germline V gene encodes CDR1 SGHRS and CDR2 YFSETQ. V lost 0 bases and J lost 1 base; the stretch between them is 7 bases long. These data also formed part of another study, on T cells in Graves' hyperthyroidism and ophthalmopathy. Reported in the second study: Stable Graves' hyperthyroidism was defined as the absence of progression to ophthalmopathy over 18 months of follow-up. The hyperthyroidism patients were between 18 and 65 years old and newly diagnosed, with a disease duration of less than 2 months. Patients with uncontrolled infections, other autoimmune diseases, pregnancy or lactation were excluded. Diagnoses relied on clinical symptoms, serum thyroxine and TRAb, thyroid ultrasound and orbital computed tomography. A first-round RT-PCR of the TCR CDR3 used the HTBI primer set with the Qiagen OneStep RT-PCR kit. Most expanded thyroid clonotypes (frequency above 0.001) were also found in blood, which suggests that blood repertoires may mirror thyroid immune responses. A 13 V-J signature model separated ophthalmopathy from stable hyperthyroidism, with around 90% sensitivity and about 81% specificity in cross-validation and 80%/75% in testing. In validation, the model predicted progression to ophthalmopathy a median of 6.5 months before onset, with roughly 70% sensitivity and almost 75% specificity. TCR V-J signatures able to tell the groups apart were searched for in a discovery cohort of 90 to 100 patients, of whom roughly 42 had Graves' ophthalmopathy and under 65 had stable Graves' hyperthyroidism. Prospective prediction of ophthalmopathy was tested in an independent validation cohort consisting of some 20 hyperthyroidism patients and over 15 patients who later progressed to ophthalmopathy. The approximately 100 discovery patients were divided at random into training and test sets in a 7:3 ratio. The study also compared thyroid tissue and blood T-cell repertoires from roughly 6 Graves' hyperthyroidism patients. Following sampling, methimazole starting at 30 mg daily was given to hyperthyroidism patients, and high-dose intravenous methylprednisolone was given to ophthalmopathy patients. The libraries were constructed in a second round of multiplex PCR and then size-selected and purified. Paired-end sequencing of the libraries was performed with 100 bp reads on an Illumina HiSeq2000. SOAPnuke was used to process the raw data, with reads discarded if the reads contained adapters or uncalled bases, had a mean Phred below 15, or lacked an exact constant-primer or identifier match. COPE v1.2.5 was used to merge the high-quality paired reads, and each unique nucleotide sequence was defined as a clonotype. MiTCR v1.1 was used to align the clonotypes against IMGT TRBV, TRBD and TRBJ reference segments. Analysis was restricted to V-J combinations with a frequency above 0.0001, which covered roughly 99% of repertoires. The TCS score was defined as F50 (clonal expansion) divided by E x V (chaos), with BLOSUM62-based TCRdist calculated between CDR3 peptides within each V-J. Welch's t-statistics and random forest reduced 500 to 650 V-J features to some 14, which were used in a naive Bayes classifier (R e1071). No statistical method was used to set the sample size in advance, and investigators knew the group allocation. The paper describes TCR Vbeta CDR3 sequencing of 120 to 150 peripheral blood samples, made up of about 41 ophthalmopathy patients, around 78 hyperthyroidism patients and roughly 17 progressor patients.

This TCR was sampled from a woman in her 30s with Graves disease. Donor details come from another sample of the same person, matched by shared clones. The sample was peripheral blood mononuclear cells (PBMCs), taken at new diagnosis, from a patient treated with antithyroid drugs. The receptor chain draws on TRBV5-1 and TRBJ1-1, with the D segment identity uncertain. The sequence in DNA is TGCGCCAGCAGCTTGGAACTCGGGAACACTGAAGCTTTCTTT. Translated, this gives CASSLELGNTEAFF. The full variable domain, completed from the reference TRBV5-1 and TRBJ1-1 proteins outside the CDR3, reads KAGVTQTPRYLIKTRGQQVTLSCSPISGHRSVSWYQQTPGQGLQFLFEYFSETQRNKGNFPGRFSGRQFSNSRSEMNVSTLELGDSALYLCASSLELGNTEAFFGQGTRLTVV.